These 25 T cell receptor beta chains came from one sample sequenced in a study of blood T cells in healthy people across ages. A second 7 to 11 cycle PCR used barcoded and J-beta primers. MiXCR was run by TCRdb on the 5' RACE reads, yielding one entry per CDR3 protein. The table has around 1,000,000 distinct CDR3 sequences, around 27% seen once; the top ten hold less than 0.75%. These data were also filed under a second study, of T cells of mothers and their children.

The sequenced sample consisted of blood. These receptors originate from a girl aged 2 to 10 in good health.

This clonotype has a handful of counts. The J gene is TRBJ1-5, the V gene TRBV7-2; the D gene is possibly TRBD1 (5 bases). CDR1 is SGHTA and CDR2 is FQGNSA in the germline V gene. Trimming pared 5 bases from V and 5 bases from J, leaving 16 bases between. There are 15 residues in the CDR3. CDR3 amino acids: CASSPQGRADQPQHF. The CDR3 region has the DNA TGTGCCAGCAGCCCCCAGGGCAGGGCCGATCAGCCCCAGCATTTT.

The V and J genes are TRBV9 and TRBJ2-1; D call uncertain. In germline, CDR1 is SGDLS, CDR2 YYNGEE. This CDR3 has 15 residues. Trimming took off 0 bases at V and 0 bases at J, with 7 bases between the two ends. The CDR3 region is CASSVGSVSYNEQFF. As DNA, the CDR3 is TGTGCCAGCAGCGTAGGGAGCGTCTCCTACAATGAGCAGTTCTTC.

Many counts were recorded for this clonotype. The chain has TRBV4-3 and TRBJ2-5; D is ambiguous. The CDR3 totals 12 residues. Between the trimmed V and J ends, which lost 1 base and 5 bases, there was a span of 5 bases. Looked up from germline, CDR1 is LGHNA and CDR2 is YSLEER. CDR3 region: CASSQGAETQYF. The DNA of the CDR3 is TGCGCCAGCAGCCAAGGGGCCGAGACCCAGTACTTC.

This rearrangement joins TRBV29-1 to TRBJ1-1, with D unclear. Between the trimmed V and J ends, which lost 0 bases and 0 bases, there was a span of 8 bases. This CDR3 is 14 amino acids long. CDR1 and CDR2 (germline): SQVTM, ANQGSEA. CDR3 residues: CSVEDHDMNTEAFF. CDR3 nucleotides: TGCAGCGTTGAAGATCACGATATGAACACTGAAGCTTTCTTT.

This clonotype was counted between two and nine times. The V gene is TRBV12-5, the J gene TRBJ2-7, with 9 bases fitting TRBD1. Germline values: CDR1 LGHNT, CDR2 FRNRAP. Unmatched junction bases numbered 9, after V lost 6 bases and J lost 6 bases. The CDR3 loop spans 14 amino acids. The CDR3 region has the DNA TGTGCTAGTGGAGAGGGACAGGGAAGAGGCGAGCAGTACTTC. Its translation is CASGEGQGRGEQYF. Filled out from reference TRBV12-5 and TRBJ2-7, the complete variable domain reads DARVTQTPRHKVTEMGQEVTMRCQPILGHNTVFWYRQTMMQGLELLAYFRNRAPLDDSGMPKDRFSAEMPDATLATLKIQPSEPRDSAVYFCASGEGQGRGEQYFGPGTRLTVT.

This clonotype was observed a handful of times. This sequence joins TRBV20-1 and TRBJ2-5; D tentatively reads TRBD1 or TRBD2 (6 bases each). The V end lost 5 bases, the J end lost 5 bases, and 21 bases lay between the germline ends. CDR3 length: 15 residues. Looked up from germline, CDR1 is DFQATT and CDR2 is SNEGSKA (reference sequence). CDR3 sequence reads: CSAPLIRGQGETQYF. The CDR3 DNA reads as TGCAGTGCTCCGCTAATACGGGGGCAAGGGGAGACCCAGTACTTC.

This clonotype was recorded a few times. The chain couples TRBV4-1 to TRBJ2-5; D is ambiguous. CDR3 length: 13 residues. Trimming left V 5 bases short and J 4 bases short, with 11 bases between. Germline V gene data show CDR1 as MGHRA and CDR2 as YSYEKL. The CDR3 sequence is CASSKAVGETQYF. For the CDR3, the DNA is TGCGCCAGCAGCAAGGCGGTTGGAGAGACCCAGTACTTC.

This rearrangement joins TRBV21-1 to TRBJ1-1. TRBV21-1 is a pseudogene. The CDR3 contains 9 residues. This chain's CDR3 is CASPRRSFF. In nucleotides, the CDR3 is TGTGCCAGCCCCAGAAGGTCTTTCTTT.

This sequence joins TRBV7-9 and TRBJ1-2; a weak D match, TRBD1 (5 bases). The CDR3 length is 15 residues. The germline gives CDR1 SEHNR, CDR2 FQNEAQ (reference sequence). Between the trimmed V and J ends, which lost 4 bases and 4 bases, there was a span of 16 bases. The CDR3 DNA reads TGTGCCAGCAGCTCAGATACCGCAGGGAGCTATGGCTACACCTTC. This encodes CASSSDTAGSYGYTF.

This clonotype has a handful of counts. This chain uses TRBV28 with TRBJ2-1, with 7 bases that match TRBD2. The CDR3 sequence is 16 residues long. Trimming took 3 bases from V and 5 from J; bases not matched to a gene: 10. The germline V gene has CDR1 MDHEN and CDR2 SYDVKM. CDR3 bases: TGTGCCAGCAGTTTTTTTTTTAGGGAGGGTCACAATGAGCAGTTCTTC. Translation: CASSFFFREGHNEQFF.

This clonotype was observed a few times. The CDR3 reads CSARGLAHDYNEQFF. Here the CDR3 DNA reads TGCAGTGCTAGAGGGCTAGCGCACGATTACAATGAGCAGTTCTTC. This chain links TRBV20-1 with TRBJ2-5; D perhaps matches TRBD2 (6 bases). The J call may be faulty, since TRBJ2-1 better matches the DNA end. Germline V gene lookup returns CDR1 DFQATT and CDR2 SNEGSKA (reference sequence). The CDR3 has 15 residues.

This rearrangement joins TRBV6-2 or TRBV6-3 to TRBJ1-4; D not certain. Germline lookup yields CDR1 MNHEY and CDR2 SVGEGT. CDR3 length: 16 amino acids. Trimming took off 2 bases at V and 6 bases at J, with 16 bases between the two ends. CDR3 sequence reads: CASSYNQGMEDEKLFF. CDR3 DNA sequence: TGTGCCAGCAGTTACAACCAAGGGATGGAGGATGAAAAACTGTTTTTT.

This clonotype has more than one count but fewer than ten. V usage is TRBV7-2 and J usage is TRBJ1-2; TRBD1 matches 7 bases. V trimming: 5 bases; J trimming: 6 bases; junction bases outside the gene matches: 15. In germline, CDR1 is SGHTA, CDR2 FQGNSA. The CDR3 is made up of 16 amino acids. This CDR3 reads CASSPQAVGTAHGYTF. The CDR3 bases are TGTGCCAGCAGCCCCCAGGCTGTAGGGACAGCCCATGGCTACACCTTC.

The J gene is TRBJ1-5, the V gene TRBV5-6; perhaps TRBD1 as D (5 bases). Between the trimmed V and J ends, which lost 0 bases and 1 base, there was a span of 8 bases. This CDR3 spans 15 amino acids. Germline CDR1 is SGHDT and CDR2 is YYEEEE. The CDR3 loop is CASSLAGLSNQPQHF. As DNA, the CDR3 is TGTGCCAGCAGCTTGGCGGGGCTGAGCAATCAGCCCCAGCATTTT.

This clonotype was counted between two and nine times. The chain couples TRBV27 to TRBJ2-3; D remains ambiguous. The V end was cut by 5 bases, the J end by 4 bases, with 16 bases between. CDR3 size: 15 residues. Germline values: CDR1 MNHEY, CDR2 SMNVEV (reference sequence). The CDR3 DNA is TGTGCCAGCAGTATTACCATCGGCCGCCCAGATACGCAGTATTTT. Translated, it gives CASSITIGRPDTQYF.

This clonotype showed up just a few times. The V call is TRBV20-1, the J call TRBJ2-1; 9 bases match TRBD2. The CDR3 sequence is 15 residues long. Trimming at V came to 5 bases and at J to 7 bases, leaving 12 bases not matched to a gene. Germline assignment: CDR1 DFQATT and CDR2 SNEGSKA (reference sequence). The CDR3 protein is CSALLPTSGINEQFF. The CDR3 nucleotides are TGCAGTGCTCTCCTTCCGACTAGCGGAATTAATGAGCAGTTCTTC.

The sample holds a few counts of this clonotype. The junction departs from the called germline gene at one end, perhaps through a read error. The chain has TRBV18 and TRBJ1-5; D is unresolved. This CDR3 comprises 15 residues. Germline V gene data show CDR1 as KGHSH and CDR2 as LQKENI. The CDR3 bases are TGTGCCAGCTCACCACAAACAGAACCCAAACAGCCCCTGCATTTT. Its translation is CASSPQTEPKQPLHF.

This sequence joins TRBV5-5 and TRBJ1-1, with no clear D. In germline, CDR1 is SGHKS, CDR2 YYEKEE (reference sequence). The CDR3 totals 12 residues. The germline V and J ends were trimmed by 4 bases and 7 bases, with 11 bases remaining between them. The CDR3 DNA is TGTGCCAGCAGCCCAGGTTTATTTGAAGCTTTCTTT. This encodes CASSPGLFEAFF.

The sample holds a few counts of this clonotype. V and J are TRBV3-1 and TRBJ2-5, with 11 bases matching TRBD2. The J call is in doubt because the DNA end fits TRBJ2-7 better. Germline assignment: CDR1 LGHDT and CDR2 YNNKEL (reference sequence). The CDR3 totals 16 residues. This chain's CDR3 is CASSPLRLAGFYEQYF. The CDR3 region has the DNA TGTGCCAGCAGCCCCTTAAGACTAGCGGGATTCTACGAGCAGTACTTC.

CDR3 coding DNA: TGCGCCAGCAGCTTGAATGGCGGAGAAAACTATGGCTACACCTTC. This translates into CASSLNGGENYGYTF. The gene calls are TRBV5-1 and TRBJ1-2, with no clear D. V was pared by 1 base and J by 2 bases, with 12 bases between. The germline CDR1 and CDR2 sequences are SGHRS and YFSETQ. This CDR3 spans 15 amino acids.

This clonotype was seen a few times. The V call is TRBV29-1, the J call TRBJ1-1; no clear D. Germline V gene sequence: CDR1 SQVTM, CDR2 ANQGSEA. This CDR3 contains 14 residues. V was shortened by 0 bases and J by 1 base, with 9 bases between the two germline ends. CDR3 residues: CSVEDERQNTEAFF. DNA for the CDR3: TGCAGCGTTGAAGATGAACGGCAGAACACTGAAGCTTTCTTT.

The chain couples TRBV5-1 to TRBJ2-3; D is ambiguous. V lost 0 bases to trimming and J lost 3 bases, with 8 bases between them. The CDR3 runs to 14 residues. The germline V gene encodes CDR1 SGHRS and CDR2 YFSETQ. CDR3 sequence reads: CASSLVGETDTQYF. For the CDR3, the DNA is TGCGCCAGCAGCTTGGTTGGGGAAACAGATACGCAGTATTTT. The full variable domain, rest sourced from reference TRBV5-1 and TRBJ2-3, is KAGVTQTPRYLIKTRGQQVTLSCSPISGHRSVSWYQQTPGQGLQFLFEYFSETQRNKGNFPGRFSGRQFSNSRSEMNVSTLELGDSALYLCASSLVGETDTQYFGPGTRLTVL.

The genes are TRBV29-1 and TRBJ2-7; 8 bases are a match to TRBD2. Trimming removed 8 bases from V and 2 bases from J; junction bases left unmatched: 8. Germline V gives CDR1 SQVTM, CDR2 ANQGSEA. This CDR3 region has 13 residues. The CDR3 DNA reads TGCAGCTTCCAACTAGCGGCCACCTACGAGCAGTACTTC. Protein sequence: CSFQLAATYEQYF.

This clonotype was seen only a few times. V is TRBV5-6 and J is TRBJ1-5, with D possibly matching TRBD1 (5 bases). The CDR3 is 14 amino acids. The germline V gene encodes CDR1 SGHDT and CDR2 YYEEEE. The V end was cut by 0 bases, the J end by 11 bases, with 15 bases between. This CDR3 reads CASSLVGGFTTQHF. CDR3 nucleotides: TGTGCCAGCAGCTTGGTGGGGGGGTTCACGACCCAGCATTTT.

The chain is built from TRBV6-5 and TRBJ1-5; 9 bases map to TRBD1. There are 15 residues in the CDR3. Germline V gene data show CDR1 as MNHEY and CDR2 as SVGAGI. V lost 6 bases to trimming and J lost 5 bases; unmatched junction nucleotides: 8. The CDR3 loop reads CASSRPGQGDQPQHF. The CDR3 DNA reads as TGTGCCAGCAGCCGCCCGGGACAGGGTGATCAGCCCCAGCATTTT.